This is a list of T cell receptor beta chains from one sample in a study of cytomegalovirus exposure and HLA in healthy donors. The repertoire was sequenced with immunoSEQ multiplex PCR; TCRdb's copy has only in-frame clones and lacks some. The sample totals more than 100,000 clones. Sequenced input: PBMCs. The receptors here all came from a man aged 40-50 years in good health and CMV-seronegative. The CDR3 runs from the conserved cysteine through the conserved F or W. Fields, in order: J gene, V gene, D gene, CDR3 protein, CDR3 DNA. D genes are given only for firm matches.

j_gene: TRBJ1-5
v_gene: TRBV7-9
d_gene: TRBD1
CDR3aa: CASSFSGGNQPQHF
CDR3nt: TGTGCCAGCAGCTTTTCAGGGGGGAATCAGCCCCAGCATTTT

j_gene: TRBJ2-2
v_gene: TRBV18
d_gene: TRBD2
CDR3aa: CASSPPTSGGRTGELFF
CDR3nt: TGTGCCAGCTCACCACCTACTAGCGGGGGTCGTACCGGGGAGCTGTTTTTT

j_gene: TRBJ2-7
v_gene: TRBV28
d_gene: TRBD1
CDR3aa: CASSQDRGRQTEQYF
CDR3nt: TGTGCCAGCAGTCAAGACAGGGGGCGGCAGACCGAGCAGTACTTC

j_gene: TRBJ2-3
v_gene: TRBV5-1
d_gene: TRBD2
CDR3aa: CASSLGLAGVGDTQYF
CDR3nt: TGCGCCAGCAGCTTGGGACTAGCGGGAGTTGGTGATACGCAGTATTTT

j_gene: TRBJ2-1
v_gene: TRBV29-1
d_gene: TRBD2
CDR3aa: CSVGEPGLAQSSYNEQFF
CDR3nt: TGCAGCGTTGGAGAACCGGGACTAGCGCAGAGCTCCTACAATGAGCAGTTCTTC

j_gene: TRBJ1-1
v_gene: TRBV5-6
d_gene: -
CDR3aa: CASSRSAEAFF
CDR3nt: TGTGCCAGCAGCCGTTCCGCTGAAGCTTTCTTT

j_gene: TRBJ2-7
v_gene: TRBV11-2
d_gene: TRBD1
CDR3aa: CASSRGTGGYEQYF
CDR3nt: TGTGCCAGCAGCCGCGGGACAGGGGGCTACGAGCAGTACTTC

j_gene: TRBJ1-1
v_gene: TRBV6-9
d_gene: -
CDR3aa: CATIKTLQGLGTEAFF
CDR3nt: TGTGCCACCATAAAAACCCTACAGGGATTAGGCACTGAAGCTTTCTTT

j_gene: TRBJ2-2
v_gene: TRBV28
d_gene: -
CDR3aa: CASRWGRGTGELFF
CDR3nt: TGTGCCAGCAGGTGGGGCAGGGGAACAGGGGAGCTGTTTTTT

j_gene: TRBJ2-1
v_gene: TRBV4-3
d_gene: -
CDR3aa: CASSQDLGSRNEQFF
CDR3nt: TGCGCCAGCAGCCAAGATCTTGGGTCCAGGAATGAGCAGTTCTTC

j_gene: TRBJ2-3
v_gene: TRBV6-1
d_gene: -
CDR3aa: CASSESNRADTQYF
CDR3nt: TGTGCCAGCAGTGAATCTAACAGGGCAGATACGCAGTATTTT

j_gene: TRBJ1-6
v_gene: TRBV10-1
d_gene: TRBD1
CDR3aa: CASSEGRDRDNSPLHF
CDR3nt: TGCGCCAGCAGTGAAGGCCGAGACAGGGATAATTCACCCCTCCACTTT

j_gene: TRBJ1-6
v_gene: TRBV5-1
d_gene: TRBD1
CDR3aa: CASSRGQGSSPLHF
CDR3nt: TGCGCCAGCAGCCGGGGACAGGGATCTTCACCCCTCCACTTT

j_gene: TRBJ2-7
v_gene: TRBV10-3
d_gene: TRBD1
CDR3aa: CAACDRGLHEQYF
CDR3nt: TGTGCCGCCTGCGACAGGGGGCTCCACGAGCAGTACTTC

j_gene: TRBJ2-7
v_gene: TRBV30
d_gene: -
CDR3aa: CAWSRWSSYEQYF
CDR3nt: TGTGCCTGGAGTAGGTGGAGCTCCTACGAGCAGTACTTC

j_gene: TRBJ2-7
v_gene: TRBV6-1
d_gene: -
CDR3aa: CASSEGPRSGSYEQYF
CDR3nt: TGTGCCAGCAGTGAAGGTCCCAGAAGTGGCTCCTACGAGCAGTACTTC

j_gene: TRBJ1-2
v_gene: TRBV6-6
d_gene: -
CDR3aa: CASSLTVNYGYTF
CDR3nt: TGTGCCAGCAGTCTGACAGTTAACTATGGCTACACCTTC

j_gene: TRBJ2-1
v_gene: TRBV9
d_gene: TRBD1
CDR3aa: CASSVGQSSGGQFF
CDR3nt: TGTGCCAGCAGCGTCGGACAGTCCTCAGGGGGGCAGTTCTTC

j_gene: TRBJ2-7
v_gene: TRBV27
d_gene: TRBD2
CDR3aa: CASSLGTSGIYEQYF
CDR3nt: TGTGCCAGCAGTTTAGGGACTAGCGGAATCTACGAGCAGTACTTC

j_gene: TRBJ1-5
v_gene: TRBV7-2
d_gene: TRBD1
CDR3aa: CASSSTGGPDQPQHF
CDR3nt: TGTGCCAGCAGCAGTACAGGGGGCCCGGATCAGCCCCAGCATTTT

j_gene: TRBJ2-7
v_gene: TRBV5-1
d_gene: -
CDR3aa: CASSLQESEQYF
CDR3nt: TGCGCCAGCAGCTTACAGGAATCCGAGCAGTACTTC

j_gene: TRBJ2-5
v_gene: TRBV18
d_gene: TRBD1
CDR3aa: CASSPLGQGASPVTQYF
CDR3nt: TGTGCCAGCTCACCACTGGGACAGGGGGCCTCTCCAGTGACCCAGTACTTC

j_gene: TRBJ2-5
v_gene: TRBV11-2
d_gene: TRBD1
CDR3aa: CASSVGQGGEETQYF
CDR3nt: TGTGCCAGCAGCGTGGGACAGGGGGGCGAAGAGACCCAGTACTTC

j_gene: TRBJ2-2
v_gene: TRBV11-2
d_gene: -
CDR3aa: CASSLERVSGLAGELFF
CDR3nt: TGTGCCAGCAGCTTAGAACGGGTGTCCGGGTTAGCCGGGGAGCTGTTTTTT